These 24 T cell receptor beta chains share one sample of origin, sequenced in a study of cytomegalovirus exposure and HLA in healthy donors. Amplification used 60 Vbeta primers and 13 Jbeta primers. Sequenced by immunoSEQ multiplex PCR; TCRdb stores in-frame clones only, minus some. The table shows about 110,000 clones, with 78% occurring only once. Sequencing was done on a sample of PBMCs. Source of these receptors: a woman between 25 and 40 years old in good health and CMV-seronegative.

V is TRBV4-3 and J is TRBJ2-5; 11 bases match TRBD2. J lost 5 bases, V lost 2 bases, and 7 bases had no gene match. CDR1 LGHNA and CDR2 YSLEER come from the germline V gene. The CDR3 sequence is 16 residues long. CDR3 loop: CASSQQTSGKGETQYF. CDR3 sequence (DNA): TGCGCCAGCAGCCAACAGACTAGCGGGAAAGGGGAGACCCAGTACTTC.

The rearrangement links TRBV11-3 to TRBJ2-2, with D perhaps matching TRBD1 (5 bases). The ends were cut back, 4 bases at V and 2 bases at J, with 17 bases in the middle. This CDR3 has 17 residues. Germline CDR1 reads SGHNT; CDR2 reads YENEEA. The CDR3, as DNA: TGTGCCAGCAGCTCGAGCTATGGGGCAGCAAACACCGGGGAGCTGTTTTTT. Protein sequence: CASSSSYGAANTGELFF.

This chain links TRBV7-2 with TRBJ1-1; D remains ambiguous. V dropped 5 bases and J dropped 2 bases, with 12 bases sitting between them. Germline CDR1 SGHTA, CDR2 FQGNSA. The CDR3 covers 14 residues. The CDR3 spells CASSARSTNTEAFF. The CDR3 region has the DNA TGTGCCAGCAGCGCCCGTTCGACTAACACTGAAGCTTTCTTT. Using reference TRBV7-2 and TRBJ1-1 for the parts outside the CDR3, the full variable domain is GAGVSQSPSNKVTEKGKDVELRCDPISGHTALYWYRQSLGQGLEFLIYFQGNSAPDKSGLPSDRFSAERTGGSVSTLTIQRTQQEDSAVYLCASSARSTNTEAFFGQGTRLTVV.

This chain connects TRBV19 to TRBJ2-5; 8 bases agree with TRBD1. Germline CDR1 is LNHDA and CDR2 is SQIVND (reference sequence). V shed 3 bases and J 4 bases; nucleotides not matched to a gene: 4. There are 14 residues in the CDR3. CDR3 nucleotides: TGTGCCAGTAGTATTGGACAGGGACGAGAGACCCAGTACTTC. It codes for CASSIGQGRETQYF.

The chain recombines TRBV29-1 with TRBJ2-1; the match to TRBD2 covers 11 bases. Germline V lookup: CDR1 SQVTM, CDR2 ANQGSEA. CDR3 length equals 14 residues. V trimming: 7 bases; J trimming: 3 bases; junction bases outside the gene matches: 5. CDR3 bases: TGCAGCGCTCTCGGGACTAGCGGCTACAATGAGCAGTTCTTC. Translating it yields CSALGTSGYNEQFF.

The chain employs TRBV30 and TRBJ1-6; D may be TRBD1 (6 bases). Germline CDR1 and CDR2: GTSNPN and SVGIG (reference sequence). Trimming cost V 0 bases and J 5 bases, with 8 bases left between them. The CDR3 has 14 amino acids. The CDR3 loop is CAWSVYRDNSPLHF. The DNA of the CDR3 is TGTGCCTGGAGTGTGTACAGGGATAATTCACCCCTCCACTTT.

This clone was counted only a few times. The chain links TRBV10-2 to TRBJ1-1; perhaps TRBD1 as D (5 bases). The ends were cut back, 0 bases at V and 8 bases at J, with 13 bases in the middle. The germline V gene encodes CDR1 WSHSY and CDR2 SAAADI. This CDR3 has 14 residues. The CDR3 sequence is CASSESTGLMEAFF. CDR3 nucleotides: TGCGCCAGCAGTGAGTCCACAGGTCTTATGGAAGCTTTCTTT.

The rearrangement links TRBV30 to TRBJ1-4; possible D gene TRBD1, 5 bases. Per germline, CDR1 GTSNPN and CDR2 SVGIG (reference sequence). V gave up 0 bases and J gave up 10 bases, with 12 bases separating them. The CDR3 runs 13 residues. The chain's CDR3 is CAWSVQSGGKLFF. The CDR3 nucleotides are TGTGCCTGGAGTGTACAATCCGGGGGAAAACTGTTTTTT.

The rearrangement links TRBV11-2 to TRBJ2-3; the D gene is possibly TRBD1 (5 bases). Germline V gene lookup returns CDR1 SGHAT and CDR2 FQNNGV. Trimming took off 4 bases at V and 5 bases at J, with 13 bases between the two ends. The CDR3 runs 14 residues. The CDR3 reads CASSSWIGEDTQYF. Here the CDR3 DNA reads TGTGCCAGCAGCTCGTGGATAGGGGAAGATACGCAGTATTTT.

The V gene is TRBV14, the J gene TRBJ1-4, with 8 bases fitting TRBD1. V gave up 4 bases and J gave up 5 bases; unmatched junction bases: 12. The germline gives CDR1 SGHDN, CDR2 FVKESK. This CDR3 is 17 amino acids long. CDR3 residues: CASSLSFTGGLNEKLFF. The CDR3 coding sequence is TGTGCCAGCAGCCTAAGTTTTACAGGGGGGCTAAATGAAAAACTGTTTTTT.

This sequence joins TRBV25-1 and TRBJ2-7; D might be TRBD1 (5 bases). The CDR3 runs to 13 residues. The germline V gene has CDR1 MGHDK and CDR2 SYGVNS. Trimming shortened V by 3 bases and J by 2 bases, and 8 bases separated the two germline ends. In nucleotides, the CDR3 is TGTGCCAGCAGTGAGGGGCAAGCCTACGAGCAGTACTTC. Protein product: CASSEGQAYEQYF.

The V and J genes are TRBV6-1 and TRBJ2-1, with 16 bases aligning to TRBD2. CDR1 is MNHNS, CDR2 SASEGT, per germline. CDR3 length: 17 residues. After removal of 3 bases from V and 8 bases from J, the junction contained 7 bases not matched to a gene. The CDR3 is CASSDPGLAGGPHEQFF. CDR3 nucleotide sequence: TGTGCCAGCAGTGATCCGGGACTAGCGGGAGGGCCTCATGAGCAGTTCTTC.

The chain links TRBV5-6 to TRBJ2-3; 10 positions agree with TRBD2. CDR1 is SGHDT, CDR2 YYEEEE, per germline. The CDR3 spans 16 residues. The J segment lost 1 base and the V segment lost 2 bases, leaving 4 bases of the junction unmatched. The CDR3 DNA reads TGTGCCAGCAGCTTTACCGGGACTAGCGGCACAGATACGCAGTATTTT. Its protein product is CASSFTGTSGTDTQYF.

The V gene is TRBV29-1, the J gene TRBJ1-6; TRBD1 might be the D (5 bases). V gave up 4 bases and J gave up 7 bases, with 11 bases separating them. CDR3 length: 13 amino acids. CDR1 SQVTM and CDR2 ANQGSEA come from the germline V gene. Written as DNA, the CDR3 is TGCAGCGTTGCCCCGGACATCAATTCACCCCTCCACTTT. Translating gives CSVAPDINSPLHF.

The chain recombines TRBV1 with TRBJ2-3; TRBD2, the D gene given by the table, was not confirmed from the DNA. TRBV1 is a listed pseudogene. This CDR3 region has 19 residues. CDR3 protein: CTSSQRGEVERGGTDTQYF. CDR3 sequence (DNA): TGCACCAGCAGCCAGAGGGGGGAGGTCGAGCGGGGGGGCACAGATACGCAGTATTTT.

This CDR3 is CASSETGGTEAFF. Written as DNA, the CDR3 is TGCGCCAGCAGTGAGACAGGGGGCACTGAAGCTTTCTTT. The chain recombines TRBV10-2 with TRBJ1-1, with 8 bases identical to TRBD1. This CDR3 is built from 13 residues. V was clipped by 2 bases and J by 4 bases; unmatched bases: 0. CDR1 WSHSY and CDR2 SAAADI come from the germline V gene.

This clone has only a few counts. The CDR3 DNA reads TGTGCCAGCAGCTTAGCTAGCGGGAGGGCCGGGGCATACAATGAGCAGTTCTTC. Translated, it gives CASSLASGRAGAYNEQFF. The rearrangement links TRBV7-6 to TRBJ2-1; 11 nucleotides agree with TRBD2. V shed 0 bases and J 4 bases; nucleotides not matched to a gene: 8. Germline CDR1 SGHVS, CDR2 FNYEAQ. The CDR3 covers 18 residues.

This clone was seen a handful of times. J is TRBJ2-7 and V is TRBV5-6; a possible D gene is TRBD2 (5 bases). CDR1 and CDR2 from the germline V gene are SGHDT and YYEEEE. The CDR3 loop spans 12 amino acids. V lost 0 bases, J lost 6 bases, and 7 bases lay in between. The CDR3 protein is CASSLDSGEQYF. For the CDR3, the DNA is TGTGCCAGCAGCTTGGACAGCGGCGAGCAGTACTTC.

V usage is TRBV28 and J usage is TRBJ1-2, with D possibly being TRBD1 (5 bases). The CDR3 is 15 amino acids. CDR1 is MDHEN, CDR2 SYDVKM, per germline. The V end was cut by 4 bases, the J end by 5 bases, with 17 bases between. This CDR3 is CASSSTRQRTYGYTF. The CDR3, as DNA: TGTGCCAGCAGTTCCACCCGACAGCGAACGTATGGCTACACCTTC.

The chain carries TRBV19 and TRBJ2-1, with 15 bases identical to TRBD2. The trim removed 0 bases at V and 4 bases at J, leaving 7 bases unmatched. This CDR3 comprises 19 residues. Germline assignment: CDR1 LNHDA and CDR2 SQIVND (reference sequence). For the CDR3, the DNA is TGTGCCAGTAGTATAGATCGCTCGGGGACTAGCGGGAGGTACAATGAGCAGTTCTTC. Translating gives CASSIDRSGTSGRYNEQFF. Full variable domain (outside the CDR3, taken from reference TRBV19 and TRBJ2-1): DGGITQSPKYLFRKEGQNVTLSCEQNLNHDAMYWYRQDPGQGLRLIYYSQIVNDFQKGDIAEGYSVSREKKESFPLTVTSAQKNPTAFYLCASSIDRSGTSGRYNEQFFGPGTRLTVL.

The chain carries TRBV13 and TRBJ2-5, with TRBD2 matching 9 bases. The J segment lost 5 bases and the V segment lost 1 base, leaving 8 bases of the junction unmatched. Germline V gives CDR1 PRHDT, CDR2 FYEKMQ (reference sequence). The CDR3 is 16 residues long. This CDR3 is CASSLDAGGPEETQYF. CDR3 bases: TGTGCCAGCAGCTTAGATGCGGGGGGGCCCGAGGAGACCCAGTACTTC.

This clone was seen a few times. The chain recombines TRBV28 with TRBJ1-5; 7 nucleotides line up with TRBD1. Losses at the gene ends were 6 bases for V and 6 bases for J; bases not matched to a gene: 8. The CDR3 runs to 14 residues. Germline V lookup: CDR1 MDHEN, CDR2 SYDVKM. The CDR3 sequence: CASRMPQGGQPQHF. The CDR3 DNA sequence: TGTGCCAGCAGAATGCCCCAGGGGGGTCAGCCCCAGCATTTT.

The chain is built from TRBV30 and TRBJ2-7, with TRBD2 matching 10 bases. From germline, CDR1 is GTSNPN and CDR2 SVGIG (reference sequence). V gave up 5 bases and J gave up 5 bases; unmatched junction bases: 9. This CDR3 is 14 amino acids long. In nucleotides, the CDR3 is TGTGCCTGGGCAACCACCGGGACTAGCGACGAGCAGTACTTC. Residues: CAWATTGTSDEQYF.

V gene TRBV9 combines with J gene TRBJ1-2; D not certain. The germline V gene has CDR1 SGDLS and CDR2 YYNGEE. The ends were cut back, 3 bases at V and 4 bases at J, with 10 bases in the middle. This CDR3 region has 13 residues. CDR3 residues: CASSEGDSYGYTF. CDR3 coding DNA: TGTGCCAGCAGCGAGGGAGACTCCTATGGCTACACCTTC.